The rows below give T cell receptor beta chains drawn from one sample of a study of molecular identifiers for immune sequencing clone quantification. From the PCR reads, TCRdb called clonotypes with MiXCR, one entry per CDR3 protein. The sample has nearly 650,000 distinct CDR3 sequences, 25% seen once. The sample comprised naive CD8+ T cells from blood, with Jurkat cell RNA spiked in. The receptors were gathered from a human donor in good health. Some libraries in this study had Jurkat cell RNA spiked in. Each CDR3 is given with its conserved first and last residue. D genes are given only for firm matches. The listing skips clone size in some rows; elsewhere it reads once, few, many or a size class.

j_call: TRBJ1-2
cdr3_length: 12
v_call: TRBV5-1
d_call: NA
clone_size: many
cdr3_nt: TGCGCCAGCAGCTTGGAGGACTATGGCTACACCTTC
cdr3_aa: CASSLEDYGYTF

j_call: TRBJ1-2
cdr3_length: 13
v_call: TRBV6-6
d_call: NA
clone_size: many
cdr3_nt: TGTGCCAGCTGGACCGAGGCCAACTATGGCTACACCTTC
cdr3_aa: CASWTEANYGYTF

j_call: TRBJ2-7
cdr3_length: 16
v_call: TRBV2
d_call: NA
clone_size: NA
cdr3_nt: TGTGCCAGCAGTGAAGCGGGGGGCGGGAGCTTTTACGAGCAGTACTTC
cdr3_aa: CASSEAGGGSFYEQYF

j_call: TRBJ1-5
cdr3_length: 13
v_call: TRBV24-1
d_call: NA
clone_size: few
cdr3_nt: TGTGCCACCAGTGAAGGCTTCCGCCAGCCCCAGCATTTT
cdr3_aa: CATSEGFRQPQHF

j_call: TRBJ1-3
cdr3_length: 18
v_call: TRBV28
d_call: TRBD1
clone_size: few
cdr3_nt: TGTGCCAGCAGGGGACCGGACAGGGTATATCGTACCGGAAACACCATATATTTT
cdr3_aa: CASRGPDRVYRTGNTIYF

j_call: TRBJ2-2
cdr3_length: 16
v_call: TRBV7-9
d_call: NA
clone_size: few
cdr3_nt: TGTGCCAGCAGCCCCCGCCCCGGGAGTTCGGGCGGGGAGCTGTTTTTT
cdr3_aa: CASSPRPGSSGGELFF

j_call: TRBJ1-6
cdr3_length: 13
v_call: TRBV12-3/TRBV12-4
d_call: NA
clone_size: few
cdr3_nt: TGTGCCAGCAGTTTTCGCCCCAATTCACCCCTCCACTTT
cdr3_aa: CASSFRPNSPLHF

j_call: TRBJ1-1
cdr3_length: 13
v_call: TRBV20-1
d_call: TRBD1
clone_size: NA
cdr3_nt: TGCAGTGCTATTTCGGACAGGGGGTTTGAAGCTTTCTTT
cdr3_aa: CSAISDRGFEAFF

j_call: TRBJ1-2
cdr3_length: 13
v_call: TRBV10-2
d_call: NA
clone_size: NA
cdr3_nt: TGCGCCAGAAGTGAATCAGGGGCAGCTGGCTACACCTTC
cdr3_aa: CARSESGAAGYTF

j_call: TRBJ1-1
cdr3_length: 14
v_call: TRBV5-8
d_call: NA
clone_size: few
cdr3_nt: TGTGCCAGCAGCCCCACAGGACCCGGCACTGAAGCTTTCTTT
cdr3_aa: CASSPTGPGTEAFF

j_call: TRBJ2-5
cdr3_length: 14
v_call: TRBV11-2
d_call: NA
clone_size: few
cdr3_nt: TGTGCCAGCAGCATCAGACAGATCCAAGAGACCCAGTACTTC
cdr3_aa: CASSIRQIQETQYF

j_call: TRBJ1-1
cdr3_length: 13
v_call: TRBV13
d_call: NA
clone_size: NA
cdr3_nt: TGTGCCAGCAGCTTAGGTCACGAAGTTGAAGCTTTCTTT
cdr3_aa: CASSLGHEVEAFF

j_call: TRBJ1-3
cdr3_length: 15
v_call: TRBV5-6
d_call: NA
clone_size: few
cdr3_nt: TGTGCCAGCAGCCCAAAACAGGGTCCTGGAAACACCATATATTTT
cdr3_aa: CASSPKQGPGNTIYF

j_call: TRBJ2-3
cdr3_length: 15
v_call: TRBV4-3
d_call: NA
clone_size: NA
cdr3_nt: TGCGCCAGCAGCCCCCACTCGGTAGCCGCAGATACGCAGTATTTT
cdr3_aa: CASSPHSVAADTQYF

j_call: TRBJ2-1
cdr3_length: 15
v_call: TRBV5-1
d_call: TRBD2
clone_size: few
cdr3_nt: TGCGCCAGCGGAATTAGCGGGAGGGCATACAATGAGCAGTTCTTC
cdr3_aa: CASGISGRAYNEQFF

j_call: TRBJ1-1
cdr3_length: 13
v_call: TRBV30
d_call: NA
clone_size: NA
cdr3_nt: TGTGCCTGGAGTGAAACCATGAACACTGAAGCTTTCTTT
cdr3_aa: CAWSETMNTEAFF

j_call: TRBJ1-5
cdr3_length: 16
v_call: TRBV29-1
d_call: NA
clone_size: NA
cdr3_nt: TGCGGCGTTGGCGGTGGGAGGCTAGCGGAAACAGATACGCAGCATTTT
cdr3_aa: CGVGGGRLAETDTQHF

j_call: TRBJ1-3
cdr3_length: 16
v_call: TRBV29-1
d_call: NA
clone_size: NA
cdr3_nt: TGCAGCGTTGAAGGGACGTTAGGATTCTCTGGAAACACCATATATTTT
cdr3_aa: CSVEGTLGFSGNTIYF

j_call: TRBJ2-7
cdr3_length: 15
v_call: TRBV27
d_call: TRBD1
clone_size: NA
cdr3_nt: TGTGCCAGCAGTCCCCGGGACAGGGGTGACTACGAGCAGTACTTC
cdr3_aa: CASSPRDRGDYEQYF

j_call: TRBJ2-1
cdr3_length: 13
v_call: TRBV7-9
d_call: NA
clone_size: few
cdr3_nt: TGTGCCAGCAGACATGATGGGGGTTATGAGCAGTTCTTC
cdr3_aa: CASRHDGGYEQFF

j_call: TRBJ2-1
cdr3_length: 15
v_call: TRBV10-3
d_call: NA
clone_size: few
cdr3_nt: TGTGCCATCAGTGAGGCTACTAGCTCCTACAATGAGCAGTTCTTC
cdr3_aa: CAISEATSSYNEQFF

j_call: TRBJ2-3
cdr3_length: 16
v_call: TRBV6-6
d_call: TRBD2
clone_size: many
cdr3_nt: TGTGCCAGCAGTACGGGACTAGCGGGGGGTAACGGGAGGCAGTATTTT
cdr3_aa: CASSTGLAGGNGRQYF

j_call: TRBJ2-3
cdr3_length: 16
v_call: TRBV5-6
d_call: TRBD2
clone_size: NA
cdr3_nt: TGTGCCAGCAGCTATATCATAGCGGGGGGGGTAGATACGCAGTATTTT
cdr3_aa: CASSYIIAGGVDTQYF